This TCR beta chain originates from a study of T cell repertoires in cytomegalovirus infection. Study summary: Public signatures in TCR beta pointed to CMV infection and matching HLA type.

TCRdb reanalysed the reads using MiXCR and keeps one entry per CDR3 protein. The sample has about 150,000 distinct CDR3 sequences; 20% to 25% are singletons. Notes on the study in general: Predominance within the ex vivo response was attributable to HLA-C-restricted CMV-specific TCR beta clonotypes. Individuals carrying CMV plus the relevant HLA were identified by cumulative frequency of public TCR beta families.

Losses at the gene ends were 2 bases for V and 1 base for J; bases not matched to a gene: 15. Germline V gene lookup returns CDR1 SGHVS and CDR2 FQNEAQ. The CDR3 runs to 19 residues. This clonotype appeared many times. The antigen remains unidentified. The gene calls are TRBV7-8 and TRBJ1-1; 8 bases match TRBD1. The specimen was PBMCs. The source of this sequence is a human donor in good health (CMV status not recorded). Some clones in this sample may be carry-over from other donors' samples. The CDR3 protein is CASSLSRVAGGRRNTEAFF. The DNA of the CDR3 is TGTGCCAGCAGCTTATCGCGGGTGGCAGGGGGCCGAAGGAACACTGAAGCTTTCTTT.